This T cell receptor beta chain appears in the sequencing data of a study of T cells of healthy individuals. In this sample, this clonotype turned up a few times. TCRdb reprocessed the 5' RACE reads via MiXCR and lists one record per CDR3 protein. Among approximately 100,000 distinct CDR3 sequences listed, under 20% were seen once. Germline lookup yields CDR1 SGDLS and CDR2 YYNGEE. The germline V and J ends were trimmed by 4 bases and 5 bases, with 10 bases remaining between them. The CDR3 has 12 amino acids. This chain connects TRBV9 to TRBJ2-7; perhaps TRBD2 as D (5 bases). The sequence was obtained from a human donor in good health. The CDR3 spells CASSLTGNEQYF. The CDR3 nucleotides read TGTGCCAGCAGCCTCACCGGGAACGAGCAGTACTTC.